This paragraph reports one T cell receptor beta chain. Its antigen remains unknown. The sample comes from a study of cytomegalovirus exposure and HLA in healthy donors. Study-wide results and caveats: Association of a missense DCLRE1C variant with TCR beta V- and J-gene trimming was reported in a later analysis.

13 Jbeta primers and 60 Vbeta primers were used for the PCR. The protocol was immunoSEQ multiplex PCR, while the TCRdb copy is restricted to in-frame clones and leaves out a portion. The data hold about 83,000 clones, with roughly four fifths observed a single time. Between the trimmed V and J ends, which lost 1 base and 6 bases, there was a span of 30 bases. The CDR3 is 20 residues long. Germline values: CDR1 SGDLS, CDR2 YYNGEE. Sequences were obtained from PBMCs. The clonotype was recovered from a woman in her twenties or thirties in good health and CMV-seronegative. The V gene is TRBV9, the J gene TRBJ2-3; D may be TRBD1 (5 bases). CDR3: CASSVRPSRYWQGGVDTQYF. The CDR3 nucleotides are TGTGCCAGCAGCGTAAGGCCCAGCCGATATTGGCAGGGTGGAGTTGATACGCAGTATTTT.